These T cell receptor beta chains were read from a single sample in a study of T cell changes during pregnancy in multiple sclerosis. The data were produced by immunoSEQ multiplex PCR, yet TCRdb's version contains in-frame clones alone and is incomplete. The table shows tens of thousands of clones, with around 90% occurring only once. The specimen was peripheral blood, collected before pregnancy. The receptors shown here come from a female donor with multiple sclerosis, enrolled in a pregnancy study. Both conserved end residues are part of each CDR3. A D gene is named only where the DNA matches it firmly. Clone size appears in some rows only: once, few, many, or a class for an expanded clone.

j_call: TRBJ2-7; v_call: TRBV5-1; clone_size: .; d_call: .; cdr3_aa: CASSLVSDWKSSYEQYF; cdr3_nt: TGCGCCAGCAGCTTGGTCTCGGACTGGAAGAGCTCCTACGAGCAGTACTTC
j_call: TRBJ1-1; v_call: TRBV6-1; clone_size: .; d_call: .; cdr3_aa: CASSDRVPVEAFF; cdr3_nt: TGTGCCAGCAGTGACAGGGTTCCCGTAGAAGCTTTCTTT
j_call: TRBJ1-1; v_call: TRBV25-1; clone_size: once; d_call: .; cdr3_aa: CASGRGPTEAFF; cdr3_nt: TGTGCCAGCGGCCGAGGGCCCACTGAAGCTTTCTTT
j_call: TRBJ2-5; v_call: TRBV2; clone_size: .; d_call: TRBD2; cdr3_aa: CASSSRGLAGGSRETQYF; cdr3_nt: TGTGCCAGCAGTTCTCGGGGACTAGCGGGAGGGAGTAGAGAGACCCAGTACTTC
j_call: TRBJ2-2; v_call: TRBV19; clone_size: .; d_call: TRBD1; cdr3_aa: CASSRSGQGTGELFF; cdr3_nt: TGTGCCAGTAGTAGATCGGGACAGGGCACCGGGGAGCTGTTTTTT
j_call: TRBJ1-5; v_call: TRBV18; clone_size: .; d_call: .; cdr3_aa: CASSPPGTPNQPQHF; cdr3_nt: TGTGCCAGCTCACCACCGGGCACCCCCAATCAGCCCCAGCATTTT
j_call: TRBJ2-6; v_call: TRBV19; clone_size: .; d_call: .; cdr3_aa: CASSIEGAFLSGANVLTF; cdr3_nt: TGTGCCAGTAGTATAGAGGGGGCATTCCTCTCTGGGGCCAACGTCCTGACTTTC
j_call: TRBJ2-7; v_call: TRBV7-9; clone_size: .; d_call: TRBD1; cdr3_aa: CASSSTTGTGIYEQYF; cdr3_nt: TGTGCCAGCAGCTCCACGACCGGGACAGGGATCTACGAGCAGTACTTC
j_call: TRBJ2-7; v_call: TRBV7-8; clone_size: .; d_call: TRBD1; cdr3_aa: CASRNRGRSYEQYF; cdr3_nt: TGTGCCAGCAGAAACAGGGGAAGATCCTACGAGCAGTACTTC
j_call: TRBJ1-1; v_call: TRBV5-4; clone_size: .; d_call: TRBD1; cdr3_aa: CASSRVGQGMNTEAFF; cdr3_nt: TGTGCCAGCAGCCGTGTGGGACAGGGCATGAACACTGAAGCTTTCTTT
j_call: TRBJ1-1; v_call: TRBV7-9; clone_size: .; d_call: .; cdr3_aa: CASSQGGSEAFF; cdr3_nt: TGTGCCAGCAGCCAAGGCGGCTCTGAAGCTTTCTTT
j_call: TRBJ2-3; v_call: TRBV7-3; clone_size: .; d_call: TRBD2; cdr3_aa: CASSLSGLATDTQYF; cdr3_nt: TGTGCCAGCAGCTTGTCGGGACTAGCGACAGATACGCAGTATTTT
j_call: TRBJ2-4; v_call: TRBV5-6; clone_size: .; d_call: .; cdr3_aa: CASSLQGAKNIQYF; cdr3_nt: TGTGCCAGCAGCCTACAGGGAGCCAAAAACATTCAGTACTTC
j_call: TRBJ1-4; v_call: TRBV27; clone_size: .; d_call: TRBD1; cdr3_aa: CASSLLRDRSEKLFF; cdr3_nt: TGTGCCAGCAGTTTATTAAGGGACAGGTCCGAAAAACTGTTTTTT
j_call: TRBJ2-2; v_call: TRBV27; clone_size: once; d_call: TRBD2; cdr3_aa: CASSFQKAGGNTGELFF; cdr3_nt: TGTGCCAGCAGTTTCCAAAAAGCGGGAGGGAACACCGGGGAGCTGTTTTTT
j_call: TRBJ2-1; v_call: TRBV5-1; clone_size: .; d_call: .; cdr3_aa: CASSLGDRGANEQFF; cdr3_nt: TGCGCCAGCAGCTTGGGGGACCGGGGGGCCAATGAGCAGTTCTTC
j_call: TRBJ2-7; v_call: TRBV5-1; clone_size: .; d_call: .; cdr3_aa: CASSFSYSYEQYF; cdr3_nt: TGCGCCAGCAGCTTTTCGTACTCCTACGAGCAGTACTTC
j_call: TRBJ2-2; v_call: TRBV5-1; clone_size: .; d_call: TRBD2; cdr3_aa: CASSLGLAGPGELFF; cdr3_nt: TGCGCCAGCAGCTTAGGTCTAGCGGGACCCGGGGAGCTGTTTTTT
j_call: TRBJ2-7; v_call: TRBV7-2; clone_size: .; d_call: TRBD2; cdr3_aa: CASSFQSGGVQYF; cdr3_nt: TGTGCCAGCAGCTTTCAGAGCGGGGGAGTGCAGTACTTC
j_call: TRBJ2-1; v_call: TRBV7-3; clone_size: .; d_call: TRBD2; cdr3_aa: CASSPDSLSGRLAEQFF; cdr3_nt: TGTGCCAGCAGCCCGGATAGTCTTAGCGGGAGGCTGGCTGAGCAGTTCTTC
j_call: TRBJ1-1; v_call: TRBV27; clone_size: .; d_call: TRBD1; cdr3_aa: CASRLIGQGRTEAFF; cdr3_nt: TGTGCCAGCCGTTTAATAGGACAGGGGAGGACTGAAGCTTTCTTT
j_call: TRBJ2-4; v_call: TRBV7-8; clone_size: .; d_call: TRBD1; cdr3_aa: CASSSEDRAHIQYF; cdr3_nt: TGTGCCAGCAGCTCCGAAGACAGGGCGCACATTCAGTACTTC